The table lists the clone carrying this TCR beta chain with a few counts. Participant-reported clinical history was the basis for cohort assignment. This specimen belongs to a study of blood T cell repertoires in COVID-19. As for the study in general: Whether acute or convalescent, the COVID-19 samples came from the United States, Italy and Spain. T cells, B-cell-depleted T cells, or PBMCs provided the cDNA or gDNA that served as material.

V lost 3 bases to trimming and J lost 1 base, with 9 bases between them. The CDR3 consists of 14 residues. The germline CDR1 and CDR2 sequences are MNHEY and SMNVEV (reference sequence). As processed by the authors: Reference gene primers were amplified, and this amplification served to estimate nucleated cell counts. Clones were read by immunoSEQ multiplex PCR, and TCRdb kept only the in-frame ones, dropping some. V, J and clone size reflect that table, while D and trimming were determined from the DNA. The sample gives fewer than 500,000 clones, 87% of which show up once; roughly 1.9% is in the top ten.

The sequence derives from a young woman with acute COVID-19. The sample comprised PBMCs or T cells enriched from blood (not recorded which). The chain is built from TRBV27 and TRBJ1-1; D might be TRBD1 (6 bases). Here the CDR3 DNA reads TGTGCCAGCAGTTTTGGGACACCGAACACTGAAGCTTTCTTT. It encodes CASSFGTPNTEAFF.